These 24 T cell receptor beta chains were sequenced from one sample in a study of blood T cell repertoires in COVID-19 (dated by TCRdb to 2020 to 2021). Library prep was done by the immunoSEQ multiplex PCR assay. This immuneACCESS table, as held by TCRdb, lists in-frame sequences with V and J called but not all clones. Of the missing ones, under half trace to an unresolved V gene in checked studies; the others have no known cause. Within this sample are some 350,000 clones, with around 92% of them counted one time only. The ten largest account for approximately 3% of the sample. Specimen: peripheral blood. These TCRs come from a woman aged 30 to 39 with COVID-19, enrolled during active disease.

In this sample, this clone turned up once. The V gene is TRBV27, the J gene TRBJ1-6; the D is unclear. The CDR3 has 15 residues. Trimming left V 1 base short and J 10 bases short, with 14 bases between. Germline V CDR1 and CDR2: MNHEY, SMNVEV (reference sequence). In DNA, the CDR3 is TGTGCCAGCAGTTTATTGGCCCTTCCCCCCTCACCCCTCCACTTT. Protein: CASSLLALPPSPLHF.

In DNA form, the CDR3 reads TGTGCCAGCAGCCAAGACTCGTCCTACAATGAGCAGTTCTTC. It codes for CASSQDSSYNEQFF. J is TRBJ2-1 and V is TRBV7-2; unclear D gene. Trimming cost V 5 bases and J 1 base, with 9 bases left between them. Germline CDR1 is SGHTA and CDR2 is FQGNSA. CDR3 size: 14 residues.

This clone was picked up one time. The V and J genes are TRBV9 and TRBJ2-1, with D possibly TRBD1 on 6 matching bases. Germline lookup yields CDR1 SGDLS and CDR2 YYNGEE. This CDR3 region has 15 residues. V was trimmed by 4 bases and J by 4 bases, leaving 15 bases between them. The CDR3 spells CASSPSGTQYNEQFF. As DNA, the CDR3 is TGTGCCAGCAGCCCCTCCGGGACACAATACAATGAGCAGTTCTTC.

The chain links TRBV11-2 to TRBJ2-1; TRBD2 matches at 8 bases. This CDR3 spans 16 amino acids. Germline lookup yields CDR1 SGHAT and CDR2 FQNNGV. Trimming took 1 base from V and 8 from J; bases not matched to a gene: 10. The CDR3 sequence is CASSLGTSPNEYEQFF. The CDR3 DNA reads TGTGCCAGCAGCTTAGGGACTAGCCCTAATGAGTATGAGCAGTTCTTC. Complete variable domain (other parts from reference TRBV11-2 and TRBJ2-1): EAGVAQSPRYKIIEKRQSVAFWCNPISGHATLYWYQQILGQGPKLLIQFQNNGVVDDSQLPKDRFSAERLKGVDSTLKIQPAKLEDSAVYLCASSLGTSPNEYEQFFGPGTRLTVL.

The chain uses TRBV4-2 and TRBJ1-1; 9 nucleotides agree with TRBD1. V lost 1 base and J lost 0; bases outside the gene matches: 3. This CDR3 contains 16 residues. The germline V gene has CDR1 LGHNA and CDR2 YNFKEQ. The CDR3 DNA is TGTGCCAGCAGCCAAGGCCGGGACAGGGTGAACACTGAAGCTTTCTTT. Translated: CASSQGRDRVNTEAFF.

This clone is a singleton in its sample. The J gene is TRBJ2-7, the V gene TRBV7-8; weak D call: TRBD2 (6 bases). The germline V and J ends were trimmed by 5 bases and 2 bases, with 10 bases remaining between them. The length of the CDR3 is 13 residues. Looked up from germline, CDR1 is SGHVS and CDR2 is FQNEAQ. CDR3 sequence: CASSKAGPYEQYF. The CDR3 nucleotides are TGTGCCAGCAGCAAGGCGGGACCCTACGAGCAGTACTTC.

The rearrangement uses TRBV10-3 and TRBJ1-6; 11 bases agree with TRBD1. The CDR3 has 14 amino acids. V shed 6 bases, J shed 8 bases, and the junction held 3 bases outside the gene matches. CDR1 and CDR2 (germline): ENHRY, SYGVKD. CDR3 nucleotide sequence: TGTGCCATCAGGGGGACAGGGGGTTATTCACCCCTCCACTTT. Translating it yields CAIRGTGGYSPLHF.

V gene TRBV15 combines with J gene TRBJ1-4, with 10 positions matching TRBD1. CDR3 length equals 17 residues. Germline V CDR1 and CDR2: LNHNV, YYDKDF (reference sequence). V lost 3 bases to trimming and J lost 6 bases; unmatched junction nucleotides: 10. The CDR3 DNA sequence: TGTGCCACCAGCAGGGAACCCCCCGGGACAGGGGATGAAAAACTGTTTTTT. Translated, it gives CATSREPPGTGDEKLFF.

The chain employs TRBV13 and TRBJ1-4; D remains unclear. The V and J ends lost 5 bases and 4 bases respectively, with 11 bases between them. The germline CDR1 and CDR2 sequences are PRHDT and FYEKMQ (reference sequence). This CDR3 has 14 residues. The CDR3 reads CASSPRGDNEKLFF. CDR3 coding DNA: TGTGCCAGCAGCCCCCGCGGGGATAATGAAAAACTGTTTTTT.

This clone was counted a few times. The V and J genes are TRBV4-3 and TRBJ2-2; D ambiguous. The germline V and J ends were trimmed by 0 bases and 2 bases, with 13 bases remaining between them. Germline V gene lookup returns CDR1 LGHNA and CDR2 YSLEER. The CDR3 loop spans 17 amino acids. DNA of the CDR3: TGCGCCAGCAGCCAAGATCTGGAGTATACAAACACCGGGGAGCTGTTTTTT. The encoded protein is CASSQDLEYTNTGELFF.

This sequence joins TRBV19 and TRBJ1-5, with TRBD1 identical over 7 bases. The V and J ends lost 4 bases and 8 bases, in that order; junction bases with no gene match: 11. CDR1 is LNHDA and CDR2 is SQIVND in the germline V gene (reference sequence). The CDR3 runs 15 residues. CDR3 nucleotide sequence: TGTGCCAGTAGTACCCAGACAGGGACTTGGGAGCCCCAGCATTTT. Protein sequence: CASSTQTGTWEPQHF.

V usage is TRBV11-2 and J usage is TRBJ1-2, with D perhaps TRBD1 (5 bases). The CDR3 totals 14 residues. Germline V gives CDR1 SGHAT, CDR2 FQNNGV. V was shortened by 5 bases and J by 5 bases, with 15 bases between the two germline ends. The CDR3 loop is CASSPNPGTYGYTF. The CDR3 nucleotides read TGTGCCAGCAGCCCAAACCCGGGGACTTATGGCTACACCTTC.

The chain has TRBV5-1 and TRBJ2-4; D is perhaps TRBD2 (5 bases). The germline gives CDR1 SGHRS, CDR2 YFSETQ. This CDR3 is built from 13 residues. Deletions cut 4 bases from V and 8 bases from J, with 13 bases between. The CDR3 DNA is TGCGCCAGCAGCCCGACTATAAGGGACATTCAGTACTTC. This sequence encodes CASSPTIRDIQYF.

The chain recombines TRBV3-1 (or the pseudogene TRBV3-2) with TRBJ2-1; weak D call: TRBD2 (5 bases). The CDR3 totals 15 residues. The ends were cut back, 3 bases at V and 5 bases at J, with 14 bases in the middle. Looked up from germline, CDR1 is LGHDT and CDR2 is YNNKEL (reference sequence). CDR3 loop: CASSHGLADHNEQFF. The DNA for the CDR3 is TGTGCCAGCAGCCATGGGCTAGCCGACCACAATGAGCAGTTCTTC.

This clone has just a few counts. The rearrangement uses TRBV7-9 and TRBJ1-1; D is ambiguous. CDR3 length: 16 residues. With 5 bases removed from V and 0 bases from J, the gap between germline ends came to 16 bases. Looked up from germline, CDR1 is SEHNR and CDR2 is FQNEAQ (reference sequence). Written as DNA, the CDR3 is TGTGCCAGCAGCCCACCAGTGGTCAGAATGAACACTGAAGCTTTCTTT. It yields the protein CASSPPVVRMNTEAFF.

The chain recombines TRBV5-1 with TRBJ1-2, with 11 nucleotides matching TRBD1. The CDR3 contains 16 residues. V was clipped by 1 base and J by 7 bases; unmatched bases: 9. The germline V gene encodes CDR1 SGHRS and CDR2 YFSETQ. For the CDR3, the DNA is TGCGCCAGCAGCTTGTGGGCTGGACAGGGGGCGAGTGGCTACACCTTC. Encoded protein: CASSLWAGQGASGYTF.

There are a few counts of this clone. This rearrangement joins TRBV11-2 to TRBJ1-3; 8 positions agree with TRBD1. Germline CDR1 and CDR2: SGHAT and FQNNGV. The CDR3 totals 17 residues. Trimming removed 1 base from V and 2 bases from J; junction bases left unmatched: 7. The CDR3 DNA is TGTGCCAGCAGCTTAGGCCCTACAGGGGGAACTGGAAACACCATATATTTT. Protein sequence: CASSLGPTGGTGNTIYF.

CDR3 sequence: CASSFRAGGISNYGYTF. DNA of the CDR3: TGTGCCAGCAGTTTTCGTGCAGGGGGTATATCTAACTATGGCTACACCTTC. The chain couples TRBV27 to TRBJ1-2; 7 nucleotides align to TRBD1. The ends lost 3 bases at V and 0 bases at J; junction bases unmatched: 10. Germline CDR1 is MNHEY and CDR2 is SMNVEV (reference sequence). The CDR3 is 17 residues long.

CDR3 coding DNA: TGTGCCAGCAGCACAGGTCTCGGCGGAGCCTACGAGCAGTACTTC. It specifies CASSTGLGGAYEQYF. The rearrangement joins TRBV5-4 to TRBJ2-7; maybe TRBD1 (5 bases). The CDR3 covers 15 residues. Germline V lookup: CDR1 SGHNT, CDR2 YYREEE (reference sequence). V gave up 4 bases and J gave up 2 bases, with 16 bases separating them.

The genes are TRBV28 and TRBJ2-2, with a weak D call TRBD1 (8 bases). Trimming shortened V by 6 bases and J by 6 bases, and 20 bases separated the two germline ends. Per germline, CDR1 MDHEN and CDR2 SYDVKM. The CDR3 runs to 16 residues. CDR3: CASSSGGQGFPGELFF. In DNA, the CDR3 is TGTGCCAGCAGCTCGGGAGGACAGGGCTTCCCCGGGGAGCTGTTTTTT. The whole variable domain, remainder taken from reference TRBV28 and TRBJ2-2, is DVKVTQSSRYLVKRTGEKVFLECVQDMDHENMFWYRQDPGLGLRLIYFSYDVKMKEKGDIPEGYSVSREKKERFSLILESASTNQTSMYLCASSSGGQGFPGELFFGEGSRLTVL.

The rearrangement joins TRBV13 to TRBJ2-7, with D maybe TRBD2 (7 bases). Trimming left V 5 bases short and J 0 bases short, with 17 bases between. CDR1 is PRHDT, CDR2 FYEKMQ, per germline (reference sequence). CDR3 length equals 16 residues. The CDR3 protein is CASSKGGAGSSYEQYF. DNA of the CDR3: TGTGCCAGCAGCAAAGGGGGAGCGGGGAGCTCCTACGAGCAGTACTTC.

The chain recombines TRBV18 with TRBJ2-2; D is perhaps TRBD2 (5 bases). There are 17 residues in the CDR3. The germline V gene has CDR1 KGHSH and CDR2 LQKENI. The V and J ends lost 0 bases and 0 bases respectively, with 11 bases between them. This CDR3 is CASSPPRAPSNTGELFF. As DNA, the CDR3 is TGTGCCAGCTCACCACCGAGGGCCCCATCGAACACCGGGGAGCTGTTTTTT.

The chain employs TRBV7-2 and TRBJ1-2, with no clear D. CDR1 SGHTA and CDR2 FQGNSA come from the germline V gene. CDR3 size: 12 residues. Trimming stripped 2 bases from V and 8 bases from J, with 9 bases between. The CDR3 region has the DNA TGTGCCAGCAGCTTAACCCGTGGCGGCTACACCTTC. Its translation: CASSLTRGGYTF.

The V call is TRBV6-2 or TRBV6-3, the J call TRBJ2-1, with D tentatively TRBD2 (6 bases). V was pared by 0 bases and J by 0 bases, with 9 bases between. Germline assignment: CDR1 MNHEY and CDR2 SVGEGT. This CDR3 has 16 residues. CDR3 loop: CASSYSTTSSYNEQFF. The CDR3, as DNA: TGTGCCAGCAGTTACTCGACGACTAGCTCCTACAATGAGCAGTTCTTC.